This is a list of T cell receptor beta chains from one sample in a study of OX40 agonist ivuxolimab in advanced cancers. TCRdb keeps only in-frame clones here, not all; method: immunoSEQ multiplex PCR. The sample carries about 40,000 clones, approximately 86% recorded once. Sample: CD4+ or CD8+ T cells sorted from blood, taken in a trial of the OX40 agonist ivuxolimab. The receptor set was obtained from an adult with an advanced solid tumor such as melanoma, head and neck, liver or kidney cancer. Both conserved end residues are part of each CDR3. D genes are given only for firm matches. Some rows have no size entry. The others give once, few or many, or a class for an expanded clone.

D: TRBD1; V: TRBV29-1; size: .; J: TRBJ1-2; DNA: TGCAGCGTTGAAGATTTTACAGGGGATGGTGGCTACACCTTC; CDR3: CSVEDFTGDGGYTF
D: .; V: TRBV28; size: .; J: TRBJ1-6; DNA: TGTGCCAGCACCCTCCTTCGGGACGGAAGCTCCTATAATTCACCCCTCCACTTT; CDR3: CASTLLRDGSSYNSPLHF
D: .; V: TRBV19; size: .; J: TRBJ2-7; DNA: TGTGCCAGTAGTATAGGAGCCATACGGGAGCAGTACTTC; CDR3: CASSIGAIREQYF
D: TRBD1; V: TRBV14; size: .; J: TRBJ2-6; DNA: TGTGCCAGCAGCGCGCCGGGACAGCTACTCTCTGGGGCCAACGTCCTGACTTTC; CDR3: CASSAPGQLLSGANVLTF
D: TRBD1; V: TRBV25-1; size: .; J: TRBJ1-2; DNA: TGTGCCAGCAGTGGAGCGACAGGGTCCCTCTATGGCTACACCTTC; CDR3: CASSGATGSLYGYTF
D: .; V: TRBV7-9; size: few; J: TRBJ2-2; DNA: TGTGCCAGCAGCCCTAACACCGGGGAGCTGTTTTTT; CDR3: CASSPNTGELFF
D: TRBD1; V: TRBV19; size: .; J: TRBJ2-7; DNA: TGTGCCAGTGGCCCGGGACAGATCTACGAGCAGTACTTC; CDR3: CASGPGQIYEQYF
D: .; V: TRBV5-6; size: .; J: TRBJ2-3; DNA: TGTGCCAGCAGCTTGCAGGGACTTACGCAGTATTTT; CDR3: CASSLQGLTQYF
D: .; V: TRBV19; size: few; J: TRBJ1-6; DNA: TGTGCCAGTAGTATCCCAAGGGACCTTAATTCACCCCTCCACTTT; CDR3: CASSIPRDLNSPLHF
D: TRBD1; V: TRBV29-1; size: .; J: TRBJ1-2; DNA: TGCAGCGTTGAAGCTGGGACAGGGGGCGGCTACACCTTC; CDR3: CSVEAGTGGGYTF
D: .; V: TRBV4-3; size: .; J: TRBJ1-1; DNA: TGCGCCAGCAGCCAAGATGAGCCCTCCGACGTTGAAGCTTTCTTT; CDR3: CASSQDEPSDVEAFF
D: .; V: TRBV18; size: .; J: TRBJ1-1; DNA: TGTGCCAGCTCACCAATCGGTGGGTCTGAAGCTTTCTTT; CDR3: CASSPIGGSEAFF
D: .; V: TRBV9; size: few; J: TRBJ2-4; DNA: TGTGCCAGCAGCCCAATGGACCTTAAAAACATTCAGTACTTC; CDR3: CASSPMDLKNIQYF
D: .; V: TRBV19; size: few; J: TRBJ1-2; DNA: TGTGCCAGTAGTATACCCACCTTCTATGGCTACACCTTC; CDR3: CASSIPTFYGYTF
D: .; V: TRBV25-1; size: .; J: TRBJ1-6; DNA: TGTGCCAGCAGTGAATTTGGGACGACAGAGTCCTATAATTCACCCCTCCACTTT; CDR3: CASSEFGTTESYNSPLHF
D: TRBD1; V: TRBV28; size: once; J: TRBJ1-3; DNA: TGTGCCAGCAGAACCCCGACAGGGGGCGAGGTTGGAAACACCATATATTTT; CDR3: CASRTPTGGEVGNTIYF
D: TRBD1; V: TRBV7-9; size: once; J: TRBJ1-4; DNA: TGTGCCACTACGGTTGGACAGGGGGCAACTAATGAAAAACTGTTTTTT; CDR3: CATTVGQGATNEKLFF
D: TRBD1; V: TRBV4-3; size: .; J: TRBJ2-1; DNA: TGCGCCAGCAGCCAAGAAAGAGACAGGGTCTCTGAGCAGTTCTTC; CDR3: CASSQERDRVSEQFF
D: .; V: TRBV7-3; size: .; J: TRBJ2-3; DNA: TGTGCCAGCAGCCCCCCCGGATCCCCCACAGATACGCAGTATTTT; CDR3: CASSPPGSPTDTQYF
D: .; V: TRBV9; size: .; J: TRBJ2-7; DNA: TGTGCCAGCAGCCAGCGGGCCGGAGCCTACGAGCAGTACTTC; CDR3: CASSQRAGAYEQYF
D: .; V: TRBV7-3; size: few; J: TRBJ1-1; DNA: TGTGCCAGCAGCCCACAGGGTAAAGGCACTGAAGCTTTCTTT; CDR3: CASSPQGKGTEAFF
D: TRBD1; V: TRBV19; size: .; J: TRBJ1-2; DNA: TGTGCCACACGACAGGGTAAAGGCTACACCTTC; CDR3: CATRQGKGYTF
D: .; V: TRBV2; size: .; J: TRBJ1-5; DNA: TGTGCCAGCAGTGATGGCACAGGTTATAGCAATCAGCCCCAGCATTTT; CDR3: CASSDGTGYSNQPQHF
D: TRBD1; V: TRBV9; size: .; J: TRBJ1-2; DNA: TGTGCCAGCAGCCCGCTCTCCGGGACAGGGGGCGCGTTCCTCGGCTACACCTTC; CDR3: CASSPLSGTGGAFLGYTF
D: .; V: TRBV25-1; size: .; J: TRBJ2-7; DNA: TGTGCCAGCAGTGCATCCGCTCACAACGAGCAGTACTTC; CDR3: CASSASAHNEQYF
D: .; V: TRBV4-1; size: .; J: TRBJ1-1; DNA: TGCGCCAGCAGCCAAGTGGGGCAAGGGCCGACTGAAGCTTTCTTT; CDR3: CASSQVGQGPTEAFF
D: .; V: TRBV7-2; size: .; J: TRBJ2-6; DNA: TGTGCCAGCAGCCCCCGAGGGTCTGGGGCCAACGTCCTGACTTTC; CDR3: CASSPRGSGANVLTF
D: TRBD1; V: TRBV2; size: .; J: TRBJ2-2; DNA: TGTGCCAGCAGTGAAGCCCGGACAGGGTTGGGGACCGGGGAGCTGTTTTTT; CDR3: CASSEARTGLGTGELFF
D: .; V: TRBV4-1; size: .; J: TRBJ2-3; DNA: TGCGCCAGCAGCCAAGATGGAGCGTCAGATACGCAGTATTTT; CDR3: CASSQDGASDTQYF
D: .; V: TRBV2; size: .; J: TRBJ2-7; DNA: TGTGCCAGCGGAGGGGTCAAGGAGTACGAGCAGTACTTC; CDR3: CASGGVKEYEQYF
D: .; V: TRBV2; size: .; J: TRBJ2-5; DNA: TGTGCCAGCAGTGAATTTAGGGGGGAAGAGACCCAGTACTTC; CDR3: CASSEFRGEETQYF
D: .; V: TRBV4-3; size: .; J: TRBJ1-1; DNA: TGCGCCAGCAGCCATATGAAGGCGAACACTGAAGCTTTCTTT; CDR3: CASSHMKANTEAFF
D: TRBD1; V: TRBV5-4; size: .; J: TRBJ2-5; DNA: TGTGCCAGCAGCTTGGCCGCAGGGGGTATGTCAGAGACCCAGTACTTC; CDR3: CASSLAAGGMSETQYF
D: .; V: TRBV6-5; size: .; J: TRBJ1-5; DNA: TGTGCCAGCAGTTACTCGCTGAGGAATCAGCCCCAGCATTTT; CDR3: CASSYSLRNQPQHF
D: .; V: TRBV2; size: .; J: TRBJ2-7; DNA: TGTGCCAGCAGTGAGGCACAGGACGAGCAGTACTTC; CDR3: CASSEAQDEQYF
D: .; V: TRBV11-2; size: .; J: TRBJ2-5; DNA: TGTGCCGGCCAAAGGGGAGACCCCGCCAGGACCCAGTACTTC; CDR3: CAGQRGDPARTQYF
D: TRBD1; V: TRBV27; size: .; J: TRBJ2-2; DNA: TGTGCCATCGGGACAGGCGCGAACACCGGGGAGCTGTTTTTT; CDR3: CAIGTGANTGELFF
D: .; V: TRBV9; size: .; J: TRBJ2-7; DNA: TGTGCCAGCAGCGTAGTGGACAGCTCCTACGAGCAGTACTTC; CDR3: CASSVVDSSYEQYF
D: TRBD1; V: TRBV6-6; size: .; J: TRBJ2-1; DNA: TGTGCCAGCAGTTACCGACAGGGGATCTACAATGAGCAGTTCTTC; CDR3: CASSYRQGIYNEQFF
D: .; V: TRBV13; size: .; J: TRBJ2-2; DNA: TGTGCCAGCAGCCCCCGGGTAGAGAACACCGGGGAGCTGTTTTTT; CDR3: CASSPRVENTGELFF
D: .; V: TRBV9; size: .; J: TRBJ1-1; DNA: TGTGCCAGCAGCGTAGTTGAGACAGCACTAGAAGCTTTCTTT; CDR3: CASSVVETALEAFF
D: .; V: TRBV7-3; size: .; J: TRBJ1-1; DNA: TGTGCCAGCAGCTTAAATGGACGCTCAAACACTGAAGCTTTCTTT; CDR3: CASSLNGRSNTEAFF
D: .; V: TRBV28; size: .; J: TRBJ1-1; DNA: TGTGCCAGCAGTTCAGTGATGAACACTGAAGCTTTCTTT; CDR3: CASSSVMNTEAFF
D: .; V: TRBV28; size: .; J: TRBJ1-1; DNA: TGTGCCAGCAGCCGCCCGGCGAACACTGAAGCTTTCTTT; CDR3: CASSRPANTEAFF
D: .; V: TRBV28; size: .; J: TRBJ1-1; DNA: TGTGCCAGCGTGGCTTACACTGAAGCTTTCTTT; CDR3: CASVAYTEAFF
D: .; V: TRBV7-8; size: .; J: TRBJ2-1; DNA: TGTGCCAGCAGCTTGACGTGGGGGGGCGATTATGAGCAGTTCTTC; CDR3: CASSLTWGGDYEQFF
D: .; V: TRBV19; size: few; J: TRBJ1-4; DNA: TGTGCCAGTAGTAGCACCGGGACATCGGGGGAAAAACTGTTTTTT; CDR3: CASSSTGTSGEKLFF
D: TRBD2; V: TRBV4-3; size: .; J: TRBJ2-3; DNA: TGCGCCAGCAGCCAAGATTTGGCTAGCGGGGACTCAGATACGCAGTATTTT; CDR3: CASSQDLASGDSDTQYF